In its sample, the clone carrying this T cell receptor beta chain was seen a few times. As yet, its antigen is unknown. These data originate in a study of vaccination effects on CD4 cells after COVID-19. Study details: Two doses of BNT162b2 or mRNA-1273 vaccine were administered to participants.

The study's findings and limits: Late after vaccination, infection- and vaccine-induced clones showed marked clonal contraction.

The CDR3 extends over 15 amino acids. Trimming cost V 3 bases and J 5 bases, with 17 bases left between them. Germline V gives CDR1 SGHRS, CDR2 YFSETQ. Profiling relied on immunoSEQ multiplex PCR, and the TCRdb table lists in-frame clones only, not all of them. The table lists more than 45,000 clones, around 82% of them singletons, with 5% to 6.5% in the top ten. Sequencing was preceded by expansion of antigen-specific CD4+ T cells with viral peptide pools in the ViraFEST assay. Subsequent to a culture period of 10 to 11 days, CD4+ T cells were isolated. SARS-CoV-2 infection was confirmed by PCR in the person between March and December 2020. For each well, a few million PBMC were cultured with 10 IU/ml IL-2 and 8 to 10 ug/ml peptides. HIV-1 Nef peptides, pooled, formed the negative control culture.

The chain joins TRBV5-1 to TRBJ2-5; D may be TRBD2 (5 bases). Sequenced material: CD4+ T cells from PBMCs cultured with HIV peptides, taken before COVID-19 vaccination. Subset described: HIV-1 Nef peptide pool negative control/reference culture. The receptor was isolated from a human donor who had a prior SARS-CoV-2 infection. CDR3 amino acids: CASSSGRAVTETQYF. CDR3 nucleotides: TGCGCCAGCAGCTCCGGGCGAGCGGTCACGGAGACCCAGTACTTC.